These 8 T cell receptor beta chains were all obtained from the same sample, sequenced in a study of T cells after posttransplantation cyclophosphamide (dated by TCRdb to 2015 to 2016). This specimen's treatment or condition label, interpreted: high-dose cyclophosphamide on days +3 and +4 as single-agent GVHD prophylaxis. PTCy patients received busulfan and fludarabine conditioning, a related or unrelated marrow graft, and cyclophosphamide on days +3 and +4. The method behind the library was the immunoSEQ multiplex PCR assay. TCRdb carries this immuneACCESS record with in-frame sequences only. Its versions omit some clonotypes, under half of them owing to an unresolved V gene in the studies checked, with the rest unexplained. This sample has a few thousand clones in its table, and less than 80% of those were observed once. Around 8.3% of the sample is in the top ten clones. The specimen comprised PBMCs, sampled around 35 days after a stem cell transplant with posttransplant cyclophosphamide. These receptors were taken from a male patient aged 45-60 years who received an allogeneic stem cell transplant from a related donor and was CMV-positive. Post transplant, some T cells may arise from the graft donor.

The CDR3 is CASSPWQGYTEAFF. Here the CDR3 DNA reads TGTGCCAGCTCACCGTGGCAGGGATACACTGAAGCTTTCTTT. This chain links TRBV18 with TRBJ1-1; the D gene is possibly TRBD1 (5 bases). CDR1 is KGHSH, CDR2 LQKENI, per germline. V lost 3 bases and J lost 3, with 11 bases in between. This CDR3 has 14 amino acids.

This clone has just one count. V gene TRBV7-2 combines with J gene TRBJ1-1; weak D call: TRBD1 (5 bases). The CDR3 is 12 amino acids. Germline V lookup: CDR1 SGHTA, CDR2 FQGNSA. V lost 1 base, J lost 10 bases, and 10 bases lay in between. The CDR3 nucleotides are TGTGCCAGCAGCTTAGTGGACATGGCAGCTTTCTTT. Translating gives CASSLVDMAAFF.

This rearrangement joins TRBV28 to TRBJ1-2, with TRBD1 identical over 7 bases. In germline, CDR1 is MDHEN, CDR2 SYDVKM. This CDR3 spans 16 amino acids. The trim removed 8 bases at V and 6 bases at J, leaving 18 bases unmatched. CDR3 DNA sequence: TGTGCCAGCGAAGTAGGGGGCAATGTAGCGGTCGATGGCTACACCTTC. Its translation is CASEVGGNVAVDGYTF.

This clone has just a few counts. The chain links TRBV19 to TRBJ1-5; D remains ambiguous. The CDR3 has 13 residues. Germline V CDR1 and CDR2: LNHDA, SQIVND (reference sequence). V lost 6 bases, J lost 3 bases, and 9 bases lay in between. CDR3 amino acids: CASRAGPNQPQHF. CDR3 in DNA: TGTGCCAGTAGGGCGGGCCCCAATCAGCCCCAGCATTTT.

V is TRBV4-1 and J is TRBJ1-1, with a weak D call TRBD1 (6 bases). Trimming took 4 bases from V and 0 from J, leaving 12 bases between them. CDR3 length: 15 residues. Germline CDR1 MGHRA, CDR2 YSYEKL. The CDR3 is CASSRATGLNTEAFF. The CDR3 DNA reads as TGCGCCAGCAGCCGTGCGACAGGTTTGAACACTGAAGCTTTCTTT.

The J gene is TRBJ2-7, the V gene TRBV10-3, with 7 positions matching TRBD2. The CDR3 is made up of 13 amino acids. The V gene end was trimmed by 2 bases and the J gene end by 3 bases; junction bases not matched to a gene: 1. The germline V gene has CDR1 ENHRY and CDR2 SYGVKD. The CDR3 DNA reads as TGTGCCATCAGTGAGCCGGGAGGCTACGAGCAGTACTTC. This translates into CAISEPGGYEQYF.

The rearrangement uses TRBV7-9 and TRBJ1-1; D gene unclear. V shed 1 base and J shed 6 bases, with 6 bases lying between them. This CDR3 contains 12 residues. Germline values: CDR1 SEHNR, CDR2 FQNEAQ (reference sequence). The CDR3 region has the DNA TGTGCCAGCAGCTTAGGGAGGGCTGAAGCTTTCTTT. Translated, it gives CASSLGRAEAFF.

The gene calls are TRBV27 and TRBJ2-2, with 8 bases lining up with TRBD2. Germline values: CDR1 MNHEY, CDR2 SMNVEV (reference sequence). V lost 7 bases to trimming and J lost 3 bases; unmatched junction nucleotides: 10. The CDR3 has 16 amino acids. The CDR3 spells CASTAGLGVYTGELFF. CDR3 in DNA: TGTGCCAGCACCGCGGGACTAGGGGTTTACACCGGGGAGCTGTTTTTT.